A selection of T cell receptor beta chains follows, all from one sample in a study. In TCRdb, the 5' RACE reads were re-called with MiXCR into one record per CDR3 protein. The sample carries 34,000 or so distinct CDR3 sequences, over 20% recorded once. The sequenced sample was tumor-infiltrating Tregs sorted from the breast tumor. These TCRs come from a female donor with breast cancer. CDR3s include the opening cysteine and the closing phenylalanine or tryptophan. A D gene is named only where the DNA matches it firmly. Rows give clone size only sometimes, using once, few, many, or a class for an expanded clone.

v_call	clone_size	d_call	j_call	cdr3_nt	cdr3_aa
TRBV28	many	-	TRBJ1-5	TGTGCCAGCAGTTTACTGTTGAGACAGAGCGTTGTTGGCAATCAGCCCCAGCATTTT	CASSLLLRQSVVGNQPQHF
TRBV5-1	-	-	TRBJ1-5	TGCGCCAGCAGCTTCTCAGGGGCCAGAGATCAGCCCCAGCATTTT	CASSFSGARDQPQHF
TRBV6-6	-	-	TRBJ1-1	TGTGCCAGCAGTTACTCGATCGGGGCGGTCACTGAAGCTTTCTTT	CASSYSIGAVTEAFF
TRBV6-5	-	-	TRBJ2-3	TGTGCCAGCGGTTCCCTTGAGGGGAGAGGGGCAGATACGCAGTATTTT	CASGSLEGRGADTQYF
TRBV12-3/TRBV12-4	many	-	TRBJ1-5	TGTGCCAGCAGTTTTTTCTCGGGAGGAGCCCAGCCCCAGCATTTT	CASSFFSGGAQPQHF
TRBV4-1	-	TRBD1	TRBJ1-1	TGCGCCAGCAGCCGCCCGGGACAGCCGAAAGCTTTCTTT	CASSRPGQPKAFF
TRBV7-9	many	-	TRBJ1-1	TGTGCCAGCAGCATACAGGCTCCGAACACTGAAGCTTTCTTT	CASSIQAPNTEAFF
TRBV19	once	TRBD2	TRBJ2-1	TGTGCCAGTAGTATTAGCGGGAGGTCCTACAATGAGCGGTTCTTC	CASSISGRSYNERFF
TRBV7-3	few	-	TRBJ2-7	TGTGCCAGCAGCTTAGGTCGCTTAGACGAGCAGTACTTC	CASSLGRLDEQYF
TRBV20-1	-	-	TRBJ2-7	TGCAGTGCTAGAGATAGGGACGGGACCCTCTCCTACGAGCAGTACTTC	CSARDRDGTLSYEQYF
TRBV19	few	-	TRBJ2-3	TGTGCCAGTAGTCCATACAACACAGATACGCAGTATTTT	CASSPYNTDTQYF
TRBV29-1	many	-	TRBJ2-7	TGCAGCGTTGGACCCCAATATACTGACGAGCAGTACTTC	CSVGPQYTDEQYF
TRBV7-3	many	-	TRBJ2-1	TGTGCCAGCAGCTTAAATCCCAGAGGTGGGGTCAATGAGCAGTTCTTC	CASSLNPRGGVNEQFF
TRBV7-2	medium-sized	-	TRBJ2-3	TGTGCCAGCAGCCCAAACCCCACAGATACGCAGTATTTT	CASSPNPTDTQYF
TRBV6-2/TRBV6-3	many	TRBD1	TRBJ1-1	TGTGCCAGCACCTCGACAGGGGGGGGGACTGAAGCTTTCTTT	CASTSTGGGTEAFF
TRBV6-6	many	-	TRBJ1-1	TGTGCCAGCAGTCCACCCCCGACAGAGACTGAAGCTTTCTTT	CASSPPPTETEAFF
TRBV4-2	few	TRBD2	TRBJ2-1	TGTGCCAGCAGCCAAGATCTAGCGGGTCTGCAGTTCTTC	CASSQDLAGLQFF
TRBV20-1	many	-	TRBJ1-5	TGCAGTGCTGGGGGGATGGGAACAAATCAGCCCCAGCATTTT	CSAGGMGTNQPQHF
TRBV7-2	-	-	TRBJ1-1	TGTGCCAGCAGCCCAGGGCACTGGACTGAAGCTTTCTTT	CASSPGHWTEAFF
TRBV20-1	many	-	TRBJ2-7	TGCAGTGCTAACCGGGACATCTACGAGCAGTACTTC	CSANRDIYEQYF
TRBV5-1	-	-	TRBJ2-3	TGCGCCAGCAGCTTGGACGGCGCTAGCACAGATACGCAGTATTTT	CASSLDGASTDTQYF
TRBV6-5	-	-	TRBJ1-1	TGTGCCAGCAGTTACTCGAAAGGGTTTGAAGCTTTCTTT	CASSYSKGFEAFF